What follows are 15 T cell receptor beta chains derived from one specimen sequenced in a study of blood T cell repertoires in COVID-19. Data came from immunoSEQ multiplex PCR; TCRdb stores just in-frame clones and leaves some out. Of about 140,000 clones in the sample, around nine tenths were seen once. The sample comprised peripheral blood. Receptors originate from a human donor in a cohort sampled during active COVID-19.

This rearrangement joins TRBV30 to TRBJ2-3, with 9 bases that match TRBD2. Germline loops: CDR1 GTSNPN, CDR2 SVGIG (reference sequence). The V and J ends lost 1 base and 7 bases, in that order; junction bases with no gene match: 9. The CDR3 loop spans 15 amino acids. The CDR3 region is CAWSGIAGAPYTQYF. The CDR3 coding sequence is TGTGCCTGGAGTGGTATAGCGGGAGCCCCTTATACGCAGTATTTT.

V is TRBV7-9 and J is TRBJ1-1; tentatively, D is TRBD1 (6 bases). The V and J ends lost 7 bases and 5 bases respectively, with 11 bases between them. This CDR3 contains 12 residues. Germline lookup yields CDR1 SEHNR and CDR2 FQNEAQ (reference sequence). CDR3 bases: TGTGCCAGCAACGGGGGGCGAACTGAAGCTTTCTTT. Its translation is CASNGGRTEAFF.

The CDR3 nucleotides are TGTGCCAGCAGCAAAGACAGCGGGAGGGCCTTTTTGGGTGAGCAGTTCTTC. Residues: CASSKDSGRAFLGEQFF. V usage is TRBV21-1 and J usage is TRBJ2-1; TRBD2 is the table's D call and was not checked against the DNA. TRBV21-1 is recorded as a pseudogene. The CDR3 spans 17 residues.

This clone appeared a single time. The chain joins TRBV6-6 to TRBJ2-1, with 13 bases that match TRBD2. Germline CDR1 MNHNY, CDR2 SVGAGI (reference sequence). V was pared by 5 bases and J by 8 bases, with 6 bases of the junction left unmatched. This CDR3 spans 15 amino acids. The CDR3 nucleotides are TGTGCCAGCAGTCGGACTAGCGGGAGATTGGATGAGCAGTTCTTC. Translating gives CASSRTSGRLDEQFF.

The chain recombines TRBV5-1 with TRBJ1-3; TRBD1 agrees at 8 bases. V trimming: 3 bases; J trimming: 4 bases; junction bases outside the gene matches: 12. The CDR3 contains 17 residues. Germline loops: CDR1 SGHRS, CDR2 YFSETQ. The CDR3 protein is CASSWQGQGAYGNTIYF. As DNA, the CDR3 is TGCGCCAGCAGCTGGCAAGGGCAGGGGGCTTACGGAAACACCATATATTTT.

This clone was detected only once. The chain combines TRBV28 with TRBJ2-2; D is undetermined. This CDR3 has 18 amino acids. The V gene lost 3 bases and the J gene lost 0 bases, with 17 bases spanning the gap. Germline V gives CDR1 MDHEN, CDR2 SYDVKM. CDR3 region: CASSFSPVDTANTGELFF. The DNA of the CDR3 is TGTGCCAGCAGTTTCTCGCCCGTCGACACTGCGAACACCGGGGAGCTGTTTTTT.

This clone was seen a single time. CDR3 region: CAIRGAGNYGYTF. CDR3 sequence (DNA): TGTGCCATCAGAGGGGCTGGTAACTATGGCTACACCTTC. This rearrangement joins TRBV10-3 to TRBJ1-2; D perhaps matches TRBD1 (5 bases). CDR3 length: 13 amino acids. The germline gives CDR1 ENHRY, CDR2 SYGVKD. Trimming removed 6 bases at V and 1 base at J, with 9 bases between.

The chain joins TRBV6-5 to TRBJ1-1; D may be TRBD1 (6 bases). The germline V and J ends were trimmed by 2 bases and 8 bases, with 12 bases remaining between them. The CDR3 loop spans 13 amino acids. Germline CDR1 and CDR2: MNHEY and SVGAGI. The CDR3 coding sequence is TGTGCCAGCAGTTACCTGGGACATCTAGAAGCTTTCTTT. Translation gives CASSYLGHLEAFF.

In this sample, this clone turned up a few times. The chain combines TRBV27 with TRBJ1-2, with D possibly being TRBD1 (6 bases). Per germline, CDR1 MNHEY and CDR2 SMNVEV (reference sequence). V was trimmed by 4 bases and J by 7 bases, leaving 10 bases between them. The CDR3 has 12 amino acids. CDR3 in amino acids: CASSSQGSGYTF. In nucleotides, the CDR3 is TGTGCCAGCAGTTCACAGGGATCTGGCTACACCTTC.

V and J are TRBV5-1 and TRBJ1-1; unclear D gene. The CDR3 loop spans 17 amino acids. CDR1 is SGHRS, CDR2 YFSETQ, per germline. With 4 bases removed from V and 0 bases from J, the gap between germline ends came to 19 bases. The CDR3 reads CASSLNSAGSMNTEAFF. CDR3 bases: TGCGCCAGCAGCCTCAACTCGGCGGGGAGCATGAACACTGAAGCTTTCTTT.

The V and J genes are TRBV4-2 and TRBJ2-5, with 8 bases aligning to TRBD2. Trimming at V came to 4 bases and at J to 1 base, leaving 5 bases not matched to a gene. Germline CDR1 reads LGHNA; CDR2 reads YNFKEQ. The CDR3 runs to 15 residues. The CDR3: CASSPSGLVQETQYF. The CDR3 DNA reads as TGTGCCAGCAGCCCCTCGGGACTAGTCCAAGAGACCCAGTACTTC.

This clone has just one count. This rearrangement joins TRBV10-3 to TRBJ2-7; a possible D gene is TRBD1 (6 bases). Germline CDR1 reads ENHRY; CDR2 reads SYGVKD. V was trimmed by 4 bases and J by 0 bases, leaving 13 bases between them. This CDR3 is built from 15 residues. The CDR3 sequence is CAISGGDRTSYEQYF. The CDR3 DNA is TGTGCCATCAGTGGGGGAGACAGGACCTCCTACGAGCAGTACTTC.

This chain uses TRBV3-1 (or the pseudogene TRBV3-2) with TRBJ2-1; 12 nucleotides line up with TRBD2. The CDR3 sequence is 16 residues long. V lost 4 bases and J lost 2; bases outside the gene matches: 3. Germline V gene sequence: CDR1 LGHDT, CDR2 YNNKEL (reference sequence). Here the CDR3 reads CASSRLAGVAYNEQFF. The CDR3 DNA reads as TGTGCCAGCAGCCGACTAGCGGGGGTTGCCTACAATGAGCAGTTCTTC.

The chain carries TRBV6-5 and TRBJ2-5, with D uncertain. Per germline, CDR1 MNHEY and CDR2 SVGAGI. The CDR3 is 14 amino acids. Trimming took off 6 bases at V and 1 base at J, with 12 bases between the two ends. The CDR3: CASRNHILQETQYF. The CDR3 DNA reads as TGTGCCAGCAGAAACCACATCCTCCAAGAGACCCAGTACTTC.

The V call is TRBV2, the J call TRBJ2-1; 9 bases are shared with TRBD1. The germline CDR1 and CDR2 sequences are SNHLY and FYNNEI. V was pared by 6 bases and J by 6 bases, with 3 bases of the junction left unmatched. This CDR3 is built from 13 residues. CDR3 nucleotide sequence: TGTGCCAGCAGGCCGGGACAGGGCAATGAGCAGTTCTTC. It specifies CASRPGQGNEQFF. The complete variable domain, with remaining parts taken from reference TRBV2 and TRBJ2-1, reads EPEVTQTPSHQVTQMGQEVILRCVPISNHLYFYWYRQILGQKVEFLVSFYNNEISEKSEIFDDQFSVERPDGSNFTLKIRSTKLEDSAMYFCASRPGQGNEQFFGPGTRLTVL.